Presented here are 21 T cell receptor beta chains from one specimen sequenced in a study of T cells in Graves' hyperthyroidism and ophthalmopathy. Amplified TCR beta CDR3 regions derived from RNA transcripts. In the first-round RT-PCR of the TCR CDR3, the HTBI primer set was used. From the multiplex PCR reads, TCRdb called clonotypes with MiXCR, one entry per CDR3 protein. The sample lists more than 550,000 distinct CDR3 sequences, just under 45% occurring once. The sample was peripheral blood or thyroid tissue (not recorded which). The receptors come from an adult man with Graves' disease, either hyperthyroidism or ophthalmopathy (not recorded which).

This clonotype was found many times. The chain carries TRBV24-1 and TRBJ1-5; tentative D call: TRBD1 (6 bases). CDR3 size: 16 residues. Germline V gives CDR1 KGHDR, CDR2 SFDVKD. V dropped 4 bases and J dropped 1 base, with 13 bases sitting between them. The CDR3 DNA follows: TGTGCCACCAGTGAGGGGGCAAGACAGAGCAATCAGCCCCAGCATTTT. This translates into CATSEGARQSNQPQHF.

This clonotype appeared many times. The chain recombines TRBV25-1 with TRBJ2-5; D is possibly TRBD2 (7 bases). Trimming removed 5 bases from V and 5 bases from J, with 18 bases in between. The length of the CDR3 is 15 residues. The germline CDR1 and CDR2 sequences are MGHDK and SYGVNS. The CDR3 sequence is CASSRTGGVGETQYF. The CDR3 DNA is TGTGCCAGCAGTCGGACGGGGGGCGTGGGGGAGACCCAGTACTTC.

Worth noting for this clonotype: Given the absence of the conserved phenylalanine or tryptophan at the CDR3 end, a read error is likely. The chain couples TRBV20-1 to TRBJ2-5; TRBD2 matches at 7 bases. Unmatched junction bases numbered 3, after V lost 4 bases and J lost 4 bases. This CDR3 is 12 amino acids long. Germline V lookup: CDR1 DFQATT, CDR2 SNEGSKA (reference sequence). The CDR3 DNA reads TGCAGTGCTACGCGGGGGACAGAGACCCAGTACGTC. The encoded protein is CSATRGTETQYV.

This clonotype occurred a few times. This rearrangement joins TRBV4-1 to TRBJ1-4; 7 bases are shared with TRBD1. The germline CDR1 and CDR2 sequences are MGHRA and YSYEKL. The V gene end was trimmed by 1 base and the J gene end by 8 bases; junction bases not matched to a gene: 4. The CDR3 is 14 residues long. This CDR3 reads CASSQVGTDEKLFF. In DNA, the CDR3 is TGCGCCAGCAGCCAAGTTGGGACAGACGAAAAACTGTTTTTT.

The rearrangement uses TRBV5-1 and TRBJ2-7, with D possibly matching TRBD2 (6 bases). The V gene lost 1 base and the J gene lost 2 bases, with 10 bases spanning the gap. CDR3 length equals 14 residues. Germline V gene lookup returns CDR1 SGHRS and CDR2 YFSETQ. Here the CDR3 DNA reads TGCGCCAGCAGCTTGACGGGGGAAGCCTACGAGCAGTACTTC. Amino acid sequence: CASSLTGEAYEQYF.

This clonotype has more than one count but fewer than ten. The chain has TRBV14 and TRBJ1-4; a possible D gene is TRBD1 (6 bases). Trimming shortened V by 5 bases and J by 1 base, and 14 bases separated the two germline ends. There are 16 residues in the CDR3. Germline CDR1 SGHDN, CDR2 FVKESK. The chain's CDR3 is CASSTDSLGTNEKLFF. CDR3 sequence (DNA): TGTGCCAGCAGCACGGACAGCCTCGGAACTAATGAAAAACTGTTTTTT. The whole variable domain, remainder taken from reference TRBV14 and TRBJ1-4, is EAGVTQFPSHSVIEKGQTVTLRCDPISGHDNLYWYRRVMGKEIKFLLHFVKESKQDESGMPNNRFLAERTGGTYSTLKVQPAELEDSGVYFCASSTDSLGTNEKLFFGSGTQLSVL.

The chain joins TRBV10-3 to TRBJ1-4; tentative D call: TRBD1 (5 bases). Germline assignment: CDR1 ENHRY and CDR2 SYGVKD. Trimming left V 4 bases short and J 10 bases short, with 16 bases between. The CDR3 is 14 residues long. In DNA, the CDR3 is TGTGCCATCAGTGGGGGAACACGGGACGGAAAACTGTTTTTT. It translates to CAISGGTRDGKLFF.

This chain connects TRBV6-6 to TRBJ2-7; 8 nucleotides line up with TRBD1. J gave up 2 bases and V 11 bases, and 17 bases lay outside the gene matches. The CDR3 is made up of 16 amino acids. Germline V CDR1 and CDR2: MNHNY, SVGAGI (reference sequence). The CDR3: CAASTPWDRSTYEQYF. The DNA of the CDR3 is TGTGCCGCCAGTACCCCTTGGGACAGGTCTACCTACGAGCAGTACTTC.

The chain carries TRBV5-8 and TRBJ2-2; no clear D. Trimming cost V 0 bases and J 5 bases, with 14 bases left between them. Per germline, CDR1 SGHTS and CDR2 YDEGEE. CDR3 size: 16 residues. CDR3 in amino acids: CASSLGHRGVTGELFF. The CDR3 region has the DNA TGTGCCAGCAGCTTGGGACACCGTGGGGTTACCGGGGAGCTGTTTTTT.

The CDR3 DNA follows: TGTGCCAGCAGCCGCAGCGGGGGGAGCACGGAGACCCAGTACTTC. Its protein is CASSRSGGSTETQYF. The chain couples TRBV25-1 to TRBJ2-5; 9 positions agree with TRBD2. V trimming: 6 bases; J trimming: 5 bases; junction bases outside the gene matches: 10. Germline V gene data show CDR1 as MGHDK and CDR2 as SYGVNS. The CDR3 spans 15 residues.

The table lists this clonotype with many counts. The J gene is TRBJ1-1, the V gene TRBV20-1, with unresolved D. CDR3 length: 14 residues. V was cut by 0 bases and J by 0 bases, with 8 bases left in between. Germline V gene data show CDR1 as DFQATT and CDR2 as SNEGSKA (reference sequence). DNA for the CDR3: TGCAGTGCTAGAGATCCATCCCTGAACACTGAAGCTTTCTTT. Translating it yields CSARDPSLNTEAFF.

This clonotype was recorded at least ten times. The J gene is TRBJ2-5, the V gene TRBV12-3 or TRBV12-4; D remains unclear. The CDR3 length is 13 residues. Trimming took off 3 bases at V and 5 bases at J, with 10 bases between the two ends. This CDR3 is CASSLMERETQYF. The CDR3 DNA reads as TGTGCCAGCAGTTTGATGGAACGGGAGACCCAGTACTTC.

This clonotype has a handful of counts. The chain has TRBV7-2 and TRBJ1-1; 7 bases agree with TRBD1. CDR1 is SGHTA, CDR2 FQGNSA, per germline. The CDR3 covers 13 residues. J was trimmed by 7 bases and V by 3 bases; bases with no gene match: 5. CDR3 nucleotide sequence: TGTGCCAGCAGCTTGACAGGGCTGGGTGAAGCTTTCTTT. Its protein product is CASSLTGLGEAFF.

The chain is built from TRBV9 and TRBJ2-5; 7 nucleotides line up with TRBD2. This CDR3 comprises 15 residues. Germline CDR1 and CDR2: SGDLS and YYNGEE. With V trimmed by 1 base and J by 2 bases, 5 bases remained unmatched. Here the CDR3 reads CASSVSAGHQETQYF. The CDR3 nucleotides read TGTGCCAGCAGCGTATCAGCGGGGCATCAAGAGACCCAGTACTTC.

This clonotype was seen a few times. The rearrangement joins TRBV5-1 to TRBJ1-2, with no clear D. CDR3 length equals 14 residues. CDR1 is SGHRS and CDR2 is YFSETQ in the germline V gene. Trimming stripped 6 bases from V and 0 bases from J, with 12 bases between. For the CDR3, the DNA is TGCGCCAGCAAGGAGGGCCCTTCTAACTATGGCTACACCTTC. Translation gives CASKEGPSNYGYTF.

This clonotype was observed a few times. The rearrangement links TRBV20-1 to TRBJ1-4; 7 positions agree with TRBD1. CDR1 and CDR2 (germline): DFQATT, SNEGSKA (reference sequence). Unmatched junction bases numbered 0, after V lost 4 bases and J lost 1 base. The length of the CDR3 is 13 residues. In DNA, the CDR3 is TGCAGTGCTAACAGGGGAACTAATGAAAAACTGTTTTTT. This codes for CSANRGTNEKLFF.

There are many counts of this clonotype. The J gene is TRBJ1-3, the V gene TRBV10-3; unclear D gene. The CDR3 loop spans 12 amino acids. Germline CDR1 ENHRY, CDR2 SYGVKD. V was cut by 9 bases and J by 3 bases, with 9 bases left in between. CDR3 sequence (DNA): TGTGCCATTACAGATCTTGGAAACACCATATATTTT. Translated, it gives CAITDLGNTIYF.

This clonotype has only one observation. The CDR3 ends on some other residue instead of the conserved phenylalanine or tryptophan, so this is likely a read error. The V gene is TRBV11-1, the J gene TRBJ1-6; 7 bases agree with TRBD1. V shed 6 bases, J shed 9 bases, and the junction held 11 bases outside the gene matches. The germline CDR1 and CDR2 sequences are SGHAT and FQDESV (reference sequence). The CDR3 contains 15 residues. The CDR3 DNA is TGTGCCAGCAGTAAGGGACAGAACAGAGGTTCACCCCTCCACCTT. It encodes CASSKGQNRGSPLHL.

This clonotype was observed many times. The chain is built from TRBV2 and TRBJ1-1, with TRBD1 matching over 7 bases. There are 14 residues in the CDR3. V shed 3 bases, J shed 1 base, and the junction held 2 bases outside the gene matches. Germline-derived CDR1 and CDR2 are SNHLY and FYNNEI. The CDR3 bases are TGTGCCAGCAGTGAGGACAGGTGGAACACTGAAGCTTTCTTT. Protein: CASSEDRWNTEAFF.

There are many counts of this clonotype. V and J are TRBV10-3 and TRBJ1-1; D is undetermined. The CDR3 length is 14 residues. Germline CDR1 ENHRY, CDR2 SYGVKD. V lost 7 bases, J lost 2 bases, and 14 bases lay in between. The DNA of the CDR3 is TGTGCCATCACAAATGGAGGGCTCAACACTGAAGCTTTCTTT. It encodes CAITNGGLNTEAFF.

The J gene is TRBJ1-2, the V gene TRBV25-1, with D possibly TRBD1 on 5 matching bases. In germline, CDR1 is MGHDK, CDR2 SYGVNS. This CDR3 has 14 amino acids. The V end lost 5 bases, the J end lost 6 bases, and 16 bases lay between the germline ends. The CDR3 DNA reads as TGTGCCAGCAGTCCAGCCGGGGCAGGGAATGGCTACACCTTC. It specifies CASSPAGAGNGYTF.